Included here is one T cell receptor (beta chain) sequence, with context. Its antigen is undetermined. These data are taken from a study of CD8+ T cells in alopecia areata. About the research overall: The percentage of affected scalp area served as the score of severity for treated patients. Study-wide points: Shared TCR sequences were less clear between patients than in mice, possibly partly from HLA diversity. It was observed that many expanded lesional clones persisted in scalp and blood during tofacitinib.

Treatment in this sample: oral pan-JAK inhibitor, 5-10 mg twice daily. Collected material from alopecia areata patients comprised lesional scalp punch biopsies and peripheral blood. Sequencing templates came from extracted RNA that was reverse transcribed into cDNA. Only in-frame clones appear in the TCRdb table, and some are missing; sequencing was by immunoSEQ multiplex PCR. The sample gives just over 150,000 clones, roughly 65% of which show up once; approximately 0.9% is in the top ten. V was trimmed by 6 bases and J by 7 bases, leaving 16 bases between them. Germline V gene sequence: CDR1 MNHEY, CDR2 SVGAGI. This CDR3 comprises 13 residues.

The J gene is TRBJ2-7, the V gene TRBV6-5, with D maybe TRBD1 (5 bases). The source of this sequence is a human donor with alopecia areata. This material consisted of CD4+ T cells sorted from blood, taken at week 4, from a patient treated with tofacitinib. DNA of the CDR3: TGTGCCAGCAGGGACACGGTTTATGGTGAGCAGTACTTC. It yields the protein CASRDTVYGEQYF.